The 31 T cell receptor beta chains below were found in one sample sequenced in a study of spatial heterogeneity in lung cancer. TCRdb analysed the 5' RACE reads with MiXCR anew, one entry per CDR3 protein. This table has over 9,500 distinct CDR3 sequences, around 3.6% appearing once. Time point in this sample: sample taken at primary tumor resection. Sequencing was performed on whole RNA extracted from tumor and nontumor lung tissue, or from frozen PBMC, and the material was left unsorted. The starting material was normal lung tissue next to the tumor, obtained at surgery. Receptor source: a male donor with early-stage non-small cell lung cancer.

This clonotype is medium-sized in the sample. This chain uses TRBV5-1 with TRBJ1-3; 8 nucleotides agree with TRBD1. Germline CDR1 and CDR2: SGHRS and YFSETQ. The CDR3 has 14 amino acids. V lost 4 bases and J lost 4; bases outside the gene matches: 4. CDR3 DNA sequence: TGCGCCAGCAGCGGGGGACAGGCCGGAAACACCATATATTTT. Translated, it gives CASSGGQAGNTIYF.

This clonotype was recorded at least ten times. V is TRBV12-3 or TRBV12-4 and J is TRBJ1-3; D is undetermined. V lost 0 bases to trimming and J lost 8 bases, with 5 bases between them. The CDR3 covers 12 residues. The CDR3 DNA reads TGTGCCAGCAGTTTAGCGTCGGACACCATATATTTT. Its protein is CASSLASDTIYF.

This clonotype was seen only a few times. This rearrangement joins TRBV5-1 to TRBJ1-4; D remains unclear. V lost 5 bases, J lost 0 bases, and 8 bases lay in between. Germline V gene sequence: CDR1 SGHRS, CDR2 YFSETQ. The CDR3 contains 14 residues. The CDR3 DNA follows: TGCGCCAGCAGTCGTGGAACAACTAATGAAAAACTGTTTTTT. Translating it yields CASSRGTTNEKLFF.

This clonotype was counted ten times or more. In nucleotides, the CDR3 is TGTGCCAGCAGCTTAGTTGGTGACGGGACTAGCGGGGGTGAGCAGTTCTTC. It encodes CASSLVGDGTSGGEQFF. The chain combines TRBV7-9 with TRBJ2-1, with TRBD2 matching 14 bases. The CDR3 consists of 17 residues. CDR1 is SEHNR and CDR2 is FQNEAQ in the germline V gene (reference sequence). V was clipped by 1 base and J by 9 bases; unmatched bases: 8.

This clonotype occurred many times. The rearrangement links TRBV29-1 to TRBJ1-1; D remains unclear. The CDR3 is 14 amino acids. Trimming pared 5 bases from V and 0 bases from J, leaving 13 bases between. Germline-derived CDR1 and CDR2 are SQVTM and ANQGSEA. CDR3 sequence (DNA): TGCAGCGTTTTAGGGTTCCAGTTGAACACTGAAGCTTTCTTT. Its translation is CSVLGFQLNTEAFF.

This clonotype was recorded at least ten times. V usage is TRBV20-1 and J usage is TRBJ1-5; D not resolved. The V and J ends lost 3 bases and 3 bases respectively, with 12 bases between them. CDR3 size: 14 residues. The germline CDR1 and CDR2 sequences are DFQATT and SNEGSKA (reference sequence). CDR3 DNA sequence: TGCAGTGCTAGTTCCACGCAGGCCAATCAGCCCCAGCATTTT. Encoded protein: CSASSTQANQPQHF.

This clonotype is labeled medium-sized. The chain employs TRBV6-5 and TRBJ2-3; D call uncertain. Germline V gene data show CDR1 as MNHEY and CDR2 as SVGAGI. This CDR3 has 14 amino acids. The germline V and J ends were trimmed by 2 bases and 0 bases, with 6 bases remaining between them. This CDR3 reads CASSYQTSTDTQYF. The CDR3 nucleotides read TGTGCCAGCAGTTACCAAACTAGCACAGATACGCAGTATTTT.

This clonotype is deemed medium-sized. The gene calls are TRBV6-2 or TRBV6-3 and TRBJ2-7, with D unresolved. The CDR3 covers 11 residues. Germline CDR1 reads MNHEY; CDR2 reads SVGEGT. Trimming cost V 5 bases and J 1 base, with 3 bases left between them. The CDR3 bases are TGTGCCAGCAGTGTTTCCTACGAGCAGTACTTC. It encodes CASSVSYEQYF.

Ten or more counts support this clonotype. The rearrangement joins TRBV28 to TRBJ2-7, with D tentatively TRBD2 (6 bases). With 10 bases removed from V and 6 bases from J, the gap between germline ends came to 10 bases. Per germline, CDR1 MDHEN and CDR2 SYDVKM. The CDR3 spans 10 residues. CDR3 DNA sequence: TGTGCCACCTGGAGGGGCGAGCAGTACTTC. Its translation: CATWRGEQYF.

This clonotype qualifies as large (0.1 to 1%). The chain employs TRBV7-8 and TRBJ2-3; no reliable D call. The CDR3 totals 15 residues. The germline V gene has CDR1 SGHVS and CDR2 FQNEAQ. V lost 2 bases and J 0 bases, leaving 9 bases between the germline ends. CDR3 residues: CASSLREISTDTQYF. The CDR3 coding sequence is TGTGCCAGCAGCTTAAGAGAAATTAGCACAGATACGCAGTATTTT.

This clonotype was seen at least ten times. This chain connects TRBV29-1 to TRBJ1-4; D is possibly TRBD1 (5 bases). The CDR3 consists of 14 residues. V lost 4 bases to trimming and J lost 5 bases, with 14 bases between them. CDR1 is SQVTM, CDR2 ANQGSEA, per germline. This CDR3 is CSVGAGRANEKLFF. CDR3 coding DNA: TGCAGCGTTGGGGCCGGCAGGGCGAATGAAAAACTGTTTTTT.

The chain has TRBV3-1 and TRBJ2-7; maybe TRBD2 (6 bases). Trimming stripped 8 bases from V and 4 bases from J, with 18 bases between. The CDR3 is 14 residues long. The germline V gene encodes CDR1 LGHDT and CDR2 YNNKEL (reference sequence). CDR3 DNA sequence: TGTGCCAGCTCCCTTGGGGGGTACTCGTACGAGCAGTACTTC. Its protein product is CASSLGGYSYEQYF.

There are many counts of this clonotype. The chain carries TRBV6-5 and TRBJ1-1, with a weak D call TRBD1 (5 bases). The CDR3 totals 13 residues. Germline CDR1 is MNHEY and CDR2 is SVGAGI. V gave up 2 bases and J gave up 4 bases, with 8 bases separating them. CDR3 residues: CASSYTGITEAFF. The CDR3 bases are TGTGCCAGCAGTTACACAGGTATCACTGAAGCTTTCTTT.

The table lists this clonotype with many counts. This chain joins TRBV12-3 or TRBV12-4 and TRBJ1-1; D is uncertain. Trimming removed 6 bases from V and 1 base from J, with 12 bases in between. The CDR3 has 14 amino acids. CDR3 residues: CASSTSTGNTEAFF. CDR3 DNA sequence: TGTGCCAGCAGCACGTCGACGGGGAACACTGAAGCTTTCTTT.

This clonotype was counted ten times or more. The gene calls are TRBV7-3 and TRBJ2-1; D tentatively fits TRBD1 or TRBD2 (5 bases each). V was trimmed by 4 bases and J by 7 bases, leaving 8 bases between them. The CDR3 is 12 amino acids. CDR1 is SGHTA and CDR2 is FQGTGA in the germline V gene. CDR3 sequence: CASSSEGNEQFF. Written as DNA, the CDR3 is TGTGCCAGCAGCTCCGAGGGGAATGAGCAGTTCTTC.

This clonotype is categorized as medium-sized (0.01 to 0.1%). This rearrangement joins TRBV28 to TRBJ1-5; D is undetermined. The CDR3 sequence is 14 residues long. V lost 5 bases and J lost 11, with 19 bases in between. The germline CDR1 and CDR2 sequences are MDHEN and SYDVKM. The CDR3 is CASSRTASWEAQHF. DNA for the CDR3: TGTGCCAGCAGTCGTACAGCCTCCTGGGAGGCCCAGCATTTT.

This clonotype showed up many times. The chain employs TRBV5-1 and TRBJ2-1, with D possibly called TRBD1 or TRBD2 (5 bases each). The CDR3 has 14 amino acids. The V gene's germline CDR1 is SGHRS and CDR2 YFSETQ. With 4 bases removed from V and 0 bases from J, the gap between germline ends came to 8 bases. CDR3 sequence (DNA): TGCGCCAGCAGCCCAGGGAGCTCCTACAATGAGCAGTTCTTC. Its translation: CASSPGSSYNEQFF.

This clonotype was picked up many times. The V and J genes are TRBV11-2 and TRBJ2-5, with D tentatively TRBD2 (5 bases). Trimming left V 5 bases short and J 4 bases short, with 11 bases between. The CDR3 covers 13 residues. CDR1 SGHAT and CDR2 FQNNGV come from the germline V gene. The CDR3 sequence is CASSRGRGETQYF. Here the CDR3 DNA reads TGTGCCAGCAGCCGAGGGAGAGGAGAGACCCAGTACTTC.

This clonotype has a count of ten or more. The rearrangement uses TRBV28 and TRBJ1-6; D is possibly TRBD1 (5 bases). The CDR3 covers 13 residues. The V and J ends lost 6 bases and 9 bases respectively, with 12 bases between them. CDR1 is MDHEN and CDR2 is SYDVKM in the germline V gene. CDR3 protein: CASRDRRISPLHF. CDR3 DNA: TGTGCCAGCAGAGACAGAAGAATTTCACCCCTCCACTTT.

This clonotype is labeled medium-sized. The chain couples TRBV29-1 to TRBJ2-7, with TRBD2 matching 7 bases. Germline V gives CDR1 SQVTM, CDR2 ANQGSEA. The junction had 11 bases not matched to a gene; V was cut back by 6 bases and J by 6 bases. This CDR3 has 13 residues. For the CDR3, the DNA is TGCAGCGTGGGAGGGGTCCAAGTGAGCGAGCAGTACTTC. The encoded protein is CSVGGVQVSEQYF.

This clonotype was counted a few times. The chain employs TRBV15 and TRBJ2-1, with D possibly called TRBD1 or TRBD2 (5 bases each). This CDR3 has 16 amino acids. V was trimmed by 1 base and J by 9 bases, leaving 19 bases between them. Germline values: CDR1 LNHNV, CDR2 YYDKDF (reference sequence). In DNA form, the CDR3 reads TGTGCCACCAGCAGAGCCACCGGGACCACCTGGGGTGAGCAGTTCTTC. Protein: CATSRATGTTWGEQFF. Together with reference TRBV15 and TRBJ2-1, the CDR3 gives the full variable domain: DAMVIQNPRYQVTQFGKPVTLSCSQTLNHNVMYWYQQKSSQAPKLLFHYYDKDFNNEADTPDNFQSRRPNTSFCFLDIRSPGLGDTAMYLCATSRATGTTWGEQFFGPGTRLTVL.

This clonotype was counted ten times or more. This CDR3 reads CASLSGQFTDTQYF. Here the CDR3 DNA reads TGTGCCAGCCTATCAGGACAGTTCACAGATACGCAGTATTTT. The chain links TRBV6-6 to TRBJ2-3; D may be TRBD1 (6 bases). Deletions cut 8 bases from V and 2 bases from J, with 14 bases between. Germline-derived CDR1 and CDR2 are MNHNY and SVGAGI (reference sequence). The CDR3 extends over 14 amino acids.

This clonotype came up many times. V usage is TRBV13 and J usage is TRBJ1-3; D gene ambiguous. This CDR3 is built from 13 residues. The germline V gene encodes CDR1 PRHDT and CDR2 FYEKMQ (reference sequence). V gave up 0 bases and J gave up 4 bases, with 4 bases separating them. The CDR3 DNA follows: TGTGCCAGCAGCTTAGGCCGCGGAAACACCATATATTTT. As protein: CASSLGRGNTIYF.

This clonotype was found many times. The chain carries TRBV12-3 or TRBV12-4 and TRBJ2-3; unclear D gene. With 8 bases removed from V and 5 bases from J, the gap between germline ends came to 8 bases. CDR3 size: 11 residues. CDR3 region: CASGWGDTQYF. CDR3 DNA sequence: TGTGCCAGCGGTTGGGGAGATACGCAGTATTTT.

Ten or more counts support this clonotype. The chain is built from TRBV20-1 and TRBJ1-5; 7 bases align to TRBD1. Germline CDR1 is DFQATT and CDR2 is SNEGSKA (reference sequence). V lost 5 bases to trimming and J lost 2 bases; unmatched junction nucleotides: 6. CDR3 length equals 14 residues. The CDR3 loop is CSASGTAGNQPQHF. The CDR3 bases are TGCAGTGCTTCCGGGACAGCGGGCAATCAGCCCCAGCATTTT.

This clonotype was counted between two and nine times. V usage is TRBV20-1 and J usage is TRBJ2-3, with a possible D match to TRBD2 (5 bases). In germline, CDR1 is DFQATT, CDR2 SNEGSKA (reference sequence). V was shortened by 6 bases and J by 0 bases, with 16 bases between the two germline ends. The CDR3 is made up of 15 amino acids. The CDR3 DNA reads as TGCAGTGCATTCGTACGTAGGACTAGCACAGATACGCAGTATTTT. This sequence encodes CSAFVRRTSTDTQYF.

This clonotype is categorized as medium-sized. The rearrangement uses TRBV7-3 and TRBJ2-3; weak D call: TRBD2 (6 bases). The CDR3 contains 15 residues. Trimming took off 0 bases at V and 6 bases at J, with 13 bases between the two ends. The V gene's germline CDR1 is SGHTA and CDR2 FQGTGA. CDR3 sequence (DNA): TGTGCCAGCAGCTTAACCACTAGCTTCTATGATACGCAGTATTTT. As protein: CASSLTTSFYDTQYF.

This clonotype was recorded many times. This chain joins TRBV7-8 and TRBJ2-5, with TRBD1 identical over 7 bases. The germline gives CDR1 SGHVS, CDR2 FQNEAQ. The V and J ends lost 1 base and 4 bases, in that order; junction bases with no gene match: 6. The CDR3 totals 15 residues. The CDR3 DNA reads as TGTGCCAGCAGCTTAGTGTACCACAGGGGAGAGACCCAGTACTTC. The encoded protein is CASSLVYHRGETQYF.

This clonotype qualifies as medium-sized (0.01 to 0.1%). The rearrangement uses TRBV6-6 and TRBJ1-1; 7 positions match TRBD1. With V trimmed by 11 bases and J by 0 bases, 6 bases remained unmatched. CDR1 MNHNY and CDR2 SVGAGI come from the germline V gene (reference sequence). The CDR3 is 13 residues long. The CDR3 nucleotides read TGTGCCTGCGGGGGACAGATGAACACTGAAGCTTTCTTT. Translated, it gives CACGGQMNTEAFF.

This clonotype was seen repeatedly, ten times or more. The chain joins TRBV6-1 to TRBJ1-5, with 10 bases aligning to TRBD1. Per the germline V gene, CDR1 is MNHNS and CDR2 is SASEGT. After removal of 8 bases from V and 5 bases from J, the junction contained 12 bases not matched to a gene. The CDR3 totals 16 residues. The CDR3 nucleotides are TGTGCCAGCGCTAAGTCGGACAGGGGGTACTATCAGCCCCAGCATTTT. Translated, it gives CASAKSDRGYYQPQHF.

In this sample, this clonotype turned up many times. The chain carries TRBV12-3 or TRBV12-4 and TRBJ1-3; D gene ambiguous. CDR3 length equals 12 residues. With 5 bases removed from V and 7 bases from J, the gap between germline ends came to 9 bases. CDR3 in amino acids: CASSQAPNTIYF. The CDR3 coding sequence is TGTGCCAGCAGTCAAGCCCCGAACACCATATATTTT.